The TCR beta chain described here comes from a study of T cells after yellow fever vaccination. Losses at the gene ends were 10 bases for V and 5 bases for J; bases not matched to a gene: 7. The length of the CDR3 is 13 residues. This clonotype occurred a few times. A single record per CDR3 protein comes from TCRdb applying MiXCR to the 5' RACE reads. The sample lists approximately 600,000 distinct CDR3 sequences, 12% occurring once. This TCR was recovered from a man younger than 40 who received the YFV17D yellow fever vaccine. The sequencing used PBMCs, collected on the day of the yellow fever booster vaccination. J is TRBJ2-2 and V is TRBV12-3 or TRBV12-4, with 7 bases identical to TRBD1. CDR3 protein: CATLTGLTGELFF. The CDR3 DNA reads TGTGCCACCCTGACAGGGTTGACCGGGGAGCTGTTTTTT.